Following are 14 T cell receptor beta chains from one sample sequenced in a study of post-analysis software for immune sequencing data. The study's findings and limits: There were five or six TRBV segments more frequent in patients than controls, and TRBV5-6, TRBV5-1 and TRBV20-1 were among them.

These receptors are not linked to any known antigen. cDNA libraries of TCR beta carried unique molecular identifiers. TCRdb re-called the PCR reads with MiXCR, one entry per CDR3 protein. The repertoire has about 540,000 distinct CDR3 sequences, roughly 34% of them found once; the top ten carry less than 6%. Specimen: blood. These receptor sequences come from a girl under 18 with multiple sclerosis.

V is TRBV6-5 and J is TRBJ1-1, with D perhaps matching TRBD1 (6 bases). CDR3 length: 14 amino acids. V was trimmed by 7 bases and J by 1 base, leaving 13 bases between them. Looked up from germline, CDR1 is MNHEY and CDR2 is SVGAGI. The CDR3 nucleotides are TGTGCCAGCATCTCTGGGGGGCGGAACACTGAAGCTTTCTTT. As protein: CASISGGRNTEAFF.

This clonotype has only a few counts. The CDR3 DNA is TGCGCCAGCAGCCAAGCCCCTAGCGGGGGGACCTACAATGAGCAGTTCTTC. Translating it yields CASSQAPSGGTYNEQFF. The chain recombines TRBV4-1 with TRBJ2-1; 11 nucleotides align to TRBD2. V was clipped by 1 base and J by 2 bases; unmatched bases: 4. This CDR3 contains 17 residues. CDR1 and CDR2 from the germline V gene are MGHRA and YSYEKL.

CDR3 nucleotides: TGTGCCACCGGTTTTGATAGCGGGGTCGACGAGCAGTACTTC. This sequence encodes CATGFDSGVDEQYF. V gene TRBV10-3 combines with J gene TRBJ2-5; the match to TRBD2 covers 8 bases. Near its end, the DNA agrees better with TRBJ2-7, so the J call may be wrong. The CDR3 loop spans 14 amino acids. Looked up from germline, CDR1 is ENHRY and CDR2 is SYGVKD.

This clonotype was seen only a few times. V is TRBV12-3 or TRBV12-4 and J is TRBJ2-4, with a weak D call TRBD1 (5 bases). The J call could be wrong; TRBJ2-7 is a better fit for the DNA end. CDR3 length: 14 residues. The CDR3 is CASSPPGFSHEQYF. For the CDR3, the DNA is TGTGCCAGCAGTCCCCCAGGGTTTAGTCACGAGCAGTACTTC.

This clonotype was counted a few times. The CDR3 is CASSPGLAGPSYEQYF. The CDR3 DNA reads as TGCGCCAGCAGCCCGGGACTAGCGGGGCCCTCCTACGAGCAGTACTTC. This rearrangement joins TRBV5-1 to TRBJ2-7; 13 bases agree with TRBD2. Germline V lookup: CDR1 SGHRS, CDR2 YFSETQ. CDR3 length: 16 residues. Trimming removed 4 bases from V and 0 bases from J; junction bases left unmatched: 4.

This clonotype was seen many times. The chain carries TRBV7-8 and TRBJ2-7; D uncertain. Germline values: CDR1 SGHVS, CDR2 FQNEAQ. The CDR3 length is 11 residues. Trimming pared 5 bases from V and 4 bases from J, leaving 6 bases between. CDR3 sequence: CASSPHYEQYF. The CDR3 nucleotides are TGTGCCAGCAGCCCCCATTACGAGCAGTACTTC.

V gene TRBV6-5 combines with J gene TRBJ2-7, with D unresolved. The germline V and J ends were trimmed by 3 bases and 3 bases, with 12 bases remaining between them. The CDR3 is 14 residues long. Germline V lookup: CDR1 MNHEY, CDR2 SVGAGI. CDR3 sequence (DNA): TGTGCCAGCAGTTATGCCGACCGTAGCTACGAGCAGTACTTC. Protein product: CASSYADRSYEQYF.

The V call is TRBV7-9, the J call TRBJ1-2; D possibly corresponds to TRBD1 (6 bases). Germline V gives CDR1 SEHNR, CDR2 FQNEAQ (reference sequence). This CDR3 spans 14 amino acids. V was cut by 2 bases and J by 3 bases, with 10 bases left in between. In DNA form, the CDR3 reads TGTGCCAGCAGCTTAAACAGGGCCGACTATGGCTACACCTTC. Protein product: CASSLNRADYGYTF.

Only a few counts were recorded for this clonotype. V usage is TRBV18 and J usage is TRBJ2-3; the match to TRBD2 covers 7 bases. CDR1 is KGHSH and CDR2 is LQKENI in the germline V gene. V trimming: 3 bases; J trimming: 2 bases; junction bases outside the gene matches: 5. The CDR3 extends over 15 amino acids. The DNA for the CDR3 is TGTGCCAGCTCACCCCGGGGAGGGCCCACAGATACGCAGTATTTT. This codes for CASSPRGGPTDTQYF.

This chain joins TRBV6-4 and TRBJ2-1; the D is unclear. This CDR3 spans 15 amino acids. Between the trimmed V and J ends, which lost 8 bases and 0 bases, there was a span of 14 bases. Looked up from germline, CDR1 is MRHNA and CDR2 is SNTAGT. Written as DNA, the CDR3 is TGTGCCAGCCCGCTGAGCCCCCACTCCTACAATGAGCAGTTCTTC. As protein: CASPLSPHSYNEQFF.

The V call is TRBV10-3, the J call TRBJ1-6, with 7 bases that match TRBD1. CDR3 length equals 12 residues. Germline CDR1 ENHRY, CDR2 SYGVKD. V was clipped by 11 bases and J by 7 bases; unmatched bases: 5. The CDR3 sequence: CAARQGNSPLHF. The CDR3 coding sequence is TGTGCCGCCCGACAGGGCAATTCACCCCTCCACTTT.

Note on this clonotype: The junction does not match germline at one end; this may be a read error. The chain recombines TRBV27 with TRBJ1-5; D ambiguous. The CDR3 is 16 amino acids. CDR1 and CDR2 from the germline V gene are MNHEY and SMNVEV (reference sequence). The CDR3 sequence is CANSLWSGISNQPQHF. The CDR3 DNA reads TGTGCCAACAGTTTATGGTCCGGGATCAGCAATCAGCCCCAGCATTTT.

In its sample, this clonotype was seen a few times. J is TRBJ1-2 and V is TRBV6-5; D remains ambiguous. In germline, CDR1 is MNHEY, CDR2 SVGAGI. The germline V and J ends were trimmed by 2 bases and 0 bases, with 10 bases remaining between them. This CDR3 is built from 15 residues. This chain's CDR3 is CASSYGGKPNYGYTF. The CDR3 DNA follows: TGTGCCAGCAGTTACGGAGGGAAGCCTAACTATGGCTACACCTTC.

As for this clonotype: A single base separates this from a much larger clone, so it may be a read error. The chain is built from TRBV5-5 and TRBJ1-2; 8 nucleotides agree with TRBD1. This CDR3 spans 14 amino acids. Germline values: CDR1 SGHKS, CDR2 YYEKEE (reference sequence). After removal of 3 bases from V and 0 bases from J, the junction contained 1 base not matched to a gene. CDR3 DNA: TGTGCCAGCAGCTGGGACAGGACTAACTATGGCTACACCTTC. It codes for CASSWDRTNYGYTF.